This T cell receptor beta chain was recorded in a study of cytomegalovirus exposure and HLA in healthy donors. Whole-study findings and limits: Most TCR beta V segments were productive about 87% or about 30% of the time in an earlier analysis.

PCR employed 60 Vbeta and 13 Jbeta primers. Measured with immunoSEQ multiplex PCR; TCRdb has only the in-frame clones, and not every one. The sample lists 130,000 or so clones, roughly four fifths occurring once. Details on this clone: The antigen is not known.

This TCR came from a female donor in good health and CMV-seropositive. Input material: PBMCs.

This CDR3 is CASSFSTGTSYEQYF. The CDR3 DNA reads TGCGCCAGCAGCTTCTCGACAGGCACCTCCTACGAGCAGTACTTC. The genes are TRBV5-1 and TRBJ2-7; the D gene is possibly TRBD1 (6 bases). Trimming cost V 2 bases and J 0 bases, with 12 bases left between them. This CDR3 comprises 15 residues. Germline V lookup: CDR1 SGHRS, CDR2 YFSETQ.